The 4 T cell receptor beta chains below were found in one sample sequenced in a study of T cells in tuberculosis. Cells were sorted from thawed PBMC rested overnight and stained with GMM-loaded CD1B tetramer, viability dye and anti-CD3. The lipid loaded on the CD1B tetramers was C32 glucose monomycolate from Rhodococcus equi. The protocol was immunoSEQ multiplex PCR, while the TCRdb copy is restricted to in-frame clones and leaves out a portion. Here the sample spans 50,000 to 65,000 clones, over 75% being singletons. Sequenced input: CD1b-GMM tetramer-negative cells sorted from PBMCs. All receptors come from an adult woman with latent tuberculosis.

CDR3 residues: CASRREIGNTIYF. The DNA of the CDR3 is TGTGCCAGCAGACGAGAGATTGGAAACACCATATATTTT. The chain carries TRBV28 and TRBJ1-3; D unresolved. In germline, CDR1 is MDHEN, CDR2 SYDVKM. The CDR3 has 13 residues. The V and J ends lost 6 bases and 3 bases respectively, with 9 bases between them.

The chain couples TRBV7-9 to TRBJ2-1, with TRBD1 matching over 7 bases. The CDR3 consists of 15 residues. Germline V CDR1 and CDR2: SEHNR, FQNEAQ (reference sequence). Germline trimming cut 1 base from V and 8 bases from J; bases unmatched to any gene: 8. CDR3: CASSLDQLGGHEQFF. CDR3 in DNA: TGTGCCAGCAGCTTAGACCAGCTAGGGGGCCATGAGCAGTTCTTC.

V usage is TRBV4-2 and J usage is TRBJ1-4; 7 bases agree with TRBD1. The V gene end was trimmed by 4 bases and the J gene end by 5 bases; junction bases not matched to a gene: 10. CDR3 size: 16 residues. In germline, CDR1 is LGHNA, CDR2 YNFKEQ. CDR3 sequence: CASSPDREVSNEKLFF. Here the CDR3 DNA reads TGTGCCAGCAGCCCCGACAGGGAGGTTTCAAATGAAAAACTGTTTTTT.

This clone appeared once. The genes are TRBV13 and TRBJ2-1, with TRBD2 as a possible D gene (7 bases). Looked up from germline, CDR1 is PRHDT and CDR2 is FYEKMQ (reference sequence). Trimming pared 5 bases from V and 6 bases from J, leaving 20 bases between. The CDR3 runs 16 residues. CDR3 nucleotide sequence: TGTGCCAGCAGCGCCCCACGCGGGGGCGTCTCCAATGAGCAGTTCTTC. Encoded protein: CASSAPRGGVSNEQFF.